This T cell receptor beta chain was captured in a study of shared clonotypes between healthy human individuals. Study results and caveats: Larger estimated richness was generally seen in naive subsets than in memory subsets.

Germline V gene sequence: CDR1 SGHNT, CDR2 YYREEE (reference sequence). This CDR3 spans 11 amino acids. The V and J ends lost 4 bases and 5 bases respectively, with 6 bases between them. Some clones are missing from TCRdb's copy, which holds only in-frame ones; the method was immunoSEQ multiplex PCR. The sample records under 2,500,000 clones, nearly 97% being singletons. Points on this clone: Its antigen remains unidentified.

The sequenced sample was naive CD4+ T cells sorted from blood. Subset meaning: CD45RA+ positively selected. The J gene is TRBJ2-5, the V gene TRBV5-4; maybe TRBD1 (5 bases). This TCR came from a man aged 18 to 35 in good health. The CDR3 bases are TGTGCCAGCAGCAAGGGGGAGACCCAGTACTTC. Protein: CASSKGETQYF.